The 32 T cell receptor beta chains presented below share a single source sample, sequenced in a study of T cells in Graves' hyperthyroidism and ophthalmopathy. RNA transcripts gave rise to amplified TCR beta CDR3 regions. Researchers ran a first-round RT-PCR on the TCR CDR3 using the HTBI primer set. TCRdb ran MiXCR on the multiplex PCR reads and lists one entry per CDR3 protein. The sample gives 200,000 to 250,000 distinct CDR3 sequences, around 16% of which show up once; about two fifths is in the top ten. Sample: blood. The receptors stem from a man between 40 and 49 years old with Graves' hyperthyroidism.

J is TRBJ2-1 and V is TRBV15, with 12 bases aligning to TRBD1. The CDR3 covers 16 residues. The trim removed 0 bases at V and 12 bases at J, leaving 9 bases unmatched. In germline, CDR1 is LNHNV, CDR2 YYDKDF (reference sequence). The CDR3 reads CATSRDTGQGAFGQFF. CDR3 in DNA: TGTGCCACCAGCAGAGACACGGGACAGGGGGCCTTCGGGCAGTTCTTC.

The chain couples TRBV5-1 to TRBJ2-5; maybe TRBD2 (7 bases). The CDR3 extends over 14 amino acids. V lost 0 bases to trimming and J lost 4 bases, with 10 bases between them. Per the germline V gene, CDR1 is SGHRS and CDR2 is YFSETQ. The CDR3 here is CASSLERGGETQYF. In nucleotides, the CDR3 is TGCGCCAGCAGCTTGGAAAGGGGGGGAGAGACCCAGTACTTC. Filled out from reference TRBV5-1 and TRBJ2-5, the complete variable domain reads KAGVTQTPRYLIKTRGQQVTLSCSPISGHRSVSWYQQTPGQGLQFLFEYFSETQRNKGNFPGRFSGRQFSNSRSEMNVSTLELGDSALYLCASSLERGGETQYFGPGTRLLVL.

CDR3 residues: CASSLGQGESYEQYF. The CDR3 nucleotides are TGTGCCAGCAGCTTGGGTCAGGGGGAATCCTACGAGCAGTACTTC. The V call is TRBV5-6, the J call TRBJ2-7; TRBD1 aligns across 7 bases. Per the germline V gene, CDR1 is SGHDT and CDR2 is YYEEEE. With 0 bases clipped from V and 1 base from J, the junction kept 4 bases outside the gene matches. The CDR3 is 15 residues long.

This clonotype turned up a few times. This chain joins TRBV13 and TRBJ2-1, with 11 bases identical to TRBD2. There are 15 residues in the CDR3. The V and J ends lost 5 bases and 4 bases, in that order; junction bases with no gene match: 4. The germline V gene encodes CDR1 PRHDT and CDR2 FYEKMQ (reference sequence). CDR3 region: CASSNPSGGYNEQFF. The CDR3 nucleotides are TGTGCCAGCAGCAATCCTAGCGGGGGGTACAATGAGCAGTTCTTC.

In its sample, this clonotype was seen a few times. The genes are TRBV25-1 and TRBJ2-7; D perhaps matches TRBD1 (5 bases). Trimming took off 3 bases at V and 0 bases at J, with 9 bases between the two ends. CDR3 length: 14 amino acids. Germline CDR1 reads MGHDK; CDR2 reads SYGVNS. The CDR3 nucleotides are TGTGCCAGCAGTGAGCAGGGCAGCTCCTACGAGCAGTACTTC. Its protein is CASSEQGSSYEQYF.

This clonotype was counted at least ten times. The rearrangement uses TRBV11-1 and TRBJ2-5; D is possibly TRBD1 (6 bases). The CDR3 length is 15 residues. Trimming took off 4 bases at V and 8 bases at J, with 20 bases between the two ends. Per the germline V gene, CDR1 is SGHAT and CDR2 is FQDESV (reference sequence). The CDR3 DNA is TGTGCCAGCAGCTCCCGTATGGGGGCTGAGTCTACCCAGTACTTC. It specifies CASSSRMGAESTQYF.

This clonotype was seen at least ten times. The rearrangement links TRBV5-5 to TRBJ1-5; maybe TRBD1 (6 bases). There are 15 residues in the CDR3. Germline CDR1 is SGHKS and CDR2 is YYEKEE (reference sequence). Deletions cut 0 bases from V and 2 bases from J, with 9 bases between. The CDR3 here is CASSLDPGGNQPQHF. The CDR3 DNA is TGTGCCAGCAGCTTGGACCCAGGGGGCAATCAGCCCCAGCATTTT.

The J gene is TRBJ1-1, the V gene TRBV20-1, with 9 bases matching TRBD1. There are 13 residues in the CDR3. Germline assignment: CDR1 DFQATT and CDR2 SNEGSKA (reference sequence). The V gene end was trimmed by 4 bases and the J gene end by 5 bases; junction bases not matched to a gene: 5. Written as DNA, the CDR3 is TGCAGTGCTACCTGGACAGGGGCTACTGAAGCTTTCTTT. It translates to CSATWTGATEAFF.

The V and J genes are TRBV2 and TRBJ1-5; D is undetermined. The CDR3 runs 15 residues. Germline CDR1 is SNHLY and CDR2 is FYNNEI. Trimming removed 5 bases at V and 0 bases at J, with 11 bases between. CDR3 DNA sequence: TGTGCCAGCAGTACGGACGGCAATAGCAATCAGCCCCAGCATTTT. Translating gives CASSTDGNSNQPQHF.

V and J are TRBV11-2 and TRBJ2-7, with 7 bases aligning to TRBD1. This CDR3 is 15 amino acids long. The junction had 8 bases not matched to a gene; V was cut back by 4 bases and J by 2 bases. Germline loops: CDR1 SGHAT, CDR2 FQNNGV. The CDR3 reads CASSSLRDSPYEQYF. Written as DNA, the CDR3 is TGTGCCAGCAGCTCATTAAGGGACAGCCCCTACGAGCAGTACTTC.

The gene calls are TRBV5-4 and TRBJ2-3; weak D call: TRBD2 (5 bases). V was trimmed by 3 bases and J by 0 bases, leaving 11 bases between them. CDR3 length: 15 residues. CDR1 and CDR2 from the germline V gene are SGHNT and YYREEE (reference sequence). CDR3 in DNA: TGTGCCAGCAGCTCAATACGGGGTAGCACAGATACGCAGTATTTT. Its protein is CASSSIRGSTDTQYF. The full variable domain, completed using reference TRBV5-4 and TRBJ2-3, is ETGVTQSPTHLIKTRGQQVTLRCSSQSGHNTVSWYQQALGQGPQFIFQYYREEENGRGNFPPRFSGLQFPNYSSELNVNALELDDSALYLCASSSIRGSTDTQYFGPGTRLTVL.

V and J are TRBV20-1 and TRBJ2-3; 11 nucleotides match TRBD2. Germline V gene sequence: CDR1 DFQATT, CDR2 SNEGSKA (reference sequence). The CDR3 sequence is 14 residues long. V shed 6 bases, J shed 2 bases, and the junction held 4 bases outside the gene matches. CDR3 region: CSARTSGFTDTQYF. The CDR3, as DNA: TGCAGTGCACGGACTAGCGGGTTCACAGATACGCAGTATTTT.

The V and J genes are TRBV9 and TRBJ1-2; TRBD1 agrees at 10 bases. The V gene's germline CDR1 is SGDLS and CDR2 YYNGEE. The trim removed 4 bases at V and 7 bases at J, leaving 4 bases unmatched. The CDR3 has 13 amino acids. The chain's CDR3 is CASSPRTGGGYTF. The CDR3 DNA sequence: TGTGCCAGCAGCCCACGGACAGGGGGTGGCTACACCTTC.

The chain recombines TRBV6-1 with TRBJ2-1, with 9 bases identical to TRBD1. The ends lost 7 bases at V and 7 bases at J; junction bases unmatched: 5. The CDR3 is 13 amino acids. The V gene's germline CDR1 is MNHNS and CDR2 SASEGT. DNA for the CDR3: TGTGCCAGCACCGGGACAGGGAATAATGAGCAGTTCTTC. Residues: CASTGTGNNEQFF.

This clonotype was recorded a few times. V gene TRBV7-2 combines with J gene TRBJ1-1; 7 positions match TRBD1. Germline CDR1 SGHTA, CDR2 FQGNSA. The CDR3 is 13 amino acids. V was pared by 3 bases and J by 4 bases, with 2 bases of the junction left unmatched. The CDR3 nucleotides read TGTGCCAGCAGCTTTAACAGGGGCACTGAAGCTTTCTTT. Protein: CASSFNRGTEAFF.

V usage is TRBV9 and J usage is TRBJ1-6; 7 bases fit TRBD1. Germline CDR1 is SGDLS and CDR2 is YYNGEE. The CDR3 covers 18 residues. V trimming: 4 bases; J trimming: 0 bases; junction bases outside the gene matches: 10. The CDR3, as DNA: TGTGCCAGCAGCTCAAGACGGGGACAGAGCTCCTATAATTCACCCCTCCACTTT. As protein: CASSSRRGQSSYNSPLHF.

V and J are TRBV7-3 and TRBJ1-1; D perhaps matches TRBD1 (6 bases). This CDR3 spans 16 amino acids. Germline lookup yields CDR1 SGHTA and CDR2 FQGTGA. With 5 bases removed from V and 6 bases from J, the gap between germline ends came to 22 bases. This CDR3 reads CASSRLAGGLGAEAFF. CDR3 sequence (DNA): TGTGCCAGCAGCCGACTAGCGGGGGGCTTAGGCGCTGAAGCTTTCTTT.

This clonotype was observed many times. J is TRBJ2-3 and V is TRBV28; 7 bases match TRBD2. The CDR3 is made up of 13 amino acids. CDR1 and CDR2 (germline): MDHEN, SYDVKM. Trimming cost V 6 bases and J 4 bases; bases outside gene matches: 4. CDR3 residues: CASRGGWADTQYF. As DNA, the CDR3 is TGTGCCAGCAGGGGGGGGTGGGCAGATACGCAGTATTTT.

There are a few counts of this clonotype. This sequence may be a read error, since a much larger clone differs from it by one base. Given the absence of the conserved phenylalanine or tryptophan at the CDR3 end, a read error is likely. The V call is TRBV7-2, the J call TRBJ1-1, with D possibly being TRBD1 (6 bases). From germline, CDR1 is SGHTA and CDR2 FQGNSA. The CDR3 length is 16 residues. Deletions cut 0 bases from V and 0 bases from J, with 11 bases between. The chain's CDR3 is CASSLAGAGMNTEAFI. In DNA form, the CDR3 reads TGTGCCAGCAGCTTAGCGGGGGCGGGCATGAACACTGAAGCTTTCATT.

This clonotype was counted ten times or more. V gene TRBV30 combines with J gene TRBJ1-1; 10 bases match TRBD1. Germline assignment: CDR1 GTSNPN and CDR2 SVGIG (reference sequence). The CDR3 contains 15 residues. After removal of 1 base from V and 0 bases from J, the junction contained 2 bases not matched to a gene. The CDR3 DNA reads as TGTGCCTGGAGTGGGACAGGGGGTATGAACACTGAAGCTTTCTTT. Translation gives CAWSGTGGMNTEAFF.

This clonotype was seen at least ten times. This chain uses TRBV7-2 with TRBJ2-3; 7 positions agree with TRBD2. This CDR3 is built from 14 residues. The germline gives CDR1 SGHTA, CDR2 FQGNSA. Germline trimming cut 1 base from V and 7 bases from J; bases unmatched to any gene: 5. This CDR3 is CASSLGGGSYTQYF. DNA for the CDR3: TGTGCCAGCAGCTTAGGGGGGGGTTCGTATACGCAGTATTTT.

This chain links TRBV7-8 with TRBJ2-1; 7 nucleotides match TRBD2. The CDR3 is 18 residues long. Looked up from germline, CDR1 is SGHVS and CDR2 is FQNEAQ. V lost 3 bases to trimming and J lost 2 bases; unmatched junction nucleotides: 13. The CDR3 DNA reads TGTGCCAGCAGCTTGAGAGTGGGGGGGGGAGCCACCTACAATGAGCAGTTCTTC. This gives the protein CASSLRVGGGATYNEQFF. Filled out from reference TRBV7-8 and TRBJ2-1, the complete variable domain reads GAGVSQSPRYKVAKRGQDVALRCDPISGHVSLFWYQQALGQGPEFLTYFQNEAQLDKSGLPSDRFFAERPEGSVSTLKIQRTQQEDSAVYLCASSLRVGGGATYNEQFFGPGTRLTVL.

This clonotype has a count of ten or more. This chain uses TRBV12-3 or TRBV12-4 with TRBJ2-1, with TRBD2 identical over 10 bases. The CDR3 sequence is 17 residues long. Losses at the gene ends were 2 bases for V and 6 bases for J; bases not matched to a gene: 10. DNA of the CDR3: TGTGCCAGCAGTTTATATTCCAGCGGGAGGGGGGCCAATGAGCAGTTCTTC. It codes for CASSLYSSGRGANEQFF.

This rearrangement joins TRBV4-3 to TRBJ2-3; possible D gene TRBD1, 5 bases. Between the trimmed V and J ends, which lost 3 bases and 5 bases, there was a span of 18 bases. Germline-derived CDR1 and CDR2 are LGHNA and YSLEER. This CDR3 contains 16 residues. The CDR3: CASSQGPQIGVDTQYF. CDR3 bases: TGCGCCAGCAGCCAGGGGCCCCAAATAGGGGTAGATACGCAGTATTTT.

This clonotype came up a few times. The rearrangement uses TRBV28 and TRBJ1-1; no clear D. The CDR3 is 12 amino acids. Between the trimmed V and J ends, which lost 4 bases and 3 bases, there was a span of 6 bases. Per the germline V gene, CDR1 is MDHEN and CDR2 is SYDVKM. The CDR3 nucleotides read TGTGCCAGCAGTTCTACCTACACTGAAGCTTTCTTT. This encodes CASSSTYTEAFF. The complete variable domain, with remaining parts taken from reference TRBV28 and TRBJ1-1, reads DVKVTQSSRYLVKRTGEKVFLECVQDMDHENMFWYRQDPGLGLRLIYFSYDVKMKEKGDIPEGYSVSREKKERFSLILESASTNQTSMYLCASSSTYTEAFFGQGTRLTVV.

This clonotype was seen ten or more times. The CDR3 DNA reads as TGTGCCAGCAGTGAGGGGGTCCCGTACGAGCAGTACTTC. Translating gives CASSEGVPYEQYF. The rearrangement links TRBV6-1 to TRBJ2-7; D could derive from TRBD1 or TRBD2 (5 bases each). Germline CDR1 and CDR2: MNHNS and SASEGT. V was trimmed by 3 bases and J by 4 bases, leaving 10 bases between them. The CDR3 spans 13 residues.

V usage is TRBV7-2 and J usage is TRBJ2-1; D is possibly TRBD2 (7 bases). Between the trimmed V and J ends, which lost 1 base and 9 bases, there was a span of 16 bases. The CDR3 is made up of 15 amino acids. Germline CDR1 is SGHTA and CDR2 is FQGNSA. The CDR3: CASSLEAGAPREQFF. The CDR3 coding sequence is TGTGCCAGCAGCTTAGAGGCGGGGGCGCCCCGTGAGCAGTTCTTC.

Many counts were recorded for this clonotype. The chain has TRBV12-3 or TRBV12-4 and TRBJ1-2; TRBD1 is a possible D gene (6 bases). This CDR3 spans 14 amino acids. Between the trimmed V and J ends, which lost 3 bases and 6 bases, there was a span of 14 bases. The CDR3 sequence: CASSFGQGNDGYTF. Here the CDR3 DNA reads TGTGCCAGCAGTTTCGGGCAGGGGAATGATGGCTACACCTTC.

This clonotype was counted between two and nine times. The chain recombines TRBV7-2 with TRBJ1-1; D call uncertain. The germline gives CDR1 SGHTA, CDR2 FQGNSA. V was pared by 7 bases and J by 0 bases, with 12 bases between. The CDR3 totals 14 residues. This chain's CDR3 is CASIPTRVNTEAFF. CDR3 DNA sequence: TGTGCCAGCATCCCGACACGGGTGAACACTGAAGCTTTCTTT.

This clonotype was detected many times. V and J are TRBV3-1 and TRBJ1-6, with TRBD1 matching over 9 bases. The V and J ends lost 0 bases and 7 bases, in that order; junction bases with no gene match: 7. CDR3 length: 17 amino acids. Germline-derived CDR1 and CDR2 are LGHDT and YNNKEL (reference sequence). The CDR3 DNA follows: TGTGCCAGCAGCCAAGATCCCGGGACAGGGCTCAATTCACCCCTCCACTTT. Translating gives CASSQDPGTGLNSPLHF.

This clonotype was seen a handful of times. The genes are TRBV3-1 and TRBJ2-3, with 12 nucleotides matching TRBD2. Germline assignment: CDR1 LGHDT and CDR2 YNNKEL (reference sequence). This CDR3 contains 15 residues. The J segment lost 8 bases and the V segment lost 1 base, leaving 4 bases of the junction unmatched. CDR3 sequence (DNA): TGTGCCAGCAGCCAAGCTAGCGGGGGGGAAGGTACGCAGTATTTT. Its protein is CASSQASGGEGTQYF.

The chain recombines TRBV2 with TRBJ2-7, with D uncertain. Trimming removed 6 bases at V and 2 bases at J, with 14 bases between. From germline, CDR1 is SNHLY and CDR2 FYNNEI. This CDR3 has 14 residues. The CDR3 sequence is CASSLEAGPYEQYF. CDR3 bases: TGTGCCAGCAGCTTAGAGGCAGGTCCCTACGAGCAGTACTTC. Full variable domain (rest looked up from reference TRBV2 and TRBJ2-7): EPEVTQTPSHQVTQMGQEVILRCVPISNHLYFYWYRQILGQKVEFLVSFYNNEISEKSEIFDDQFSVERPDGSNFTLKIRSTKLEDSAMYFCASSLEAGPYEQYFGPGTRLTVT.